This T cell receptor (beta chain) originates from a study of shared clonotypes between healthy human individuals. Looking at the study overall: Sampling drew on donors who were a couple of women and a few men aged 18 to 49.

This clone was counted once. The antigen is undetermined. Points from the study as a whole: All-four-donor shared clonotypes had higher generation probabilities than non-shared clonotypes did.

Caucasian adults living in Nashville, Tennessee, provided all samples. Researchers divided each subset's genomic DNA evenly across several immunoSEQ plates. The protocol was immunoSEQ multiplex PCR, while the TCRdb copy is restricted to in-frame clones and leaves out a portion. The table has about 640,000 clones, 72% seen once. Germline assignment: CDR1 SQVTM and CDR2 ANQGSEA. V was clipped by 4 bases and J by 10 bases, with 13 bases between them. The CDR3 length is 11 residues. This TCR was sampled from a woman in her twenties or thirties in good health. This rearrangement joins TRBV29-1 to TRBJ2-5; D remains unclear. Material: memory CD4+ T cells sorted from blood. Noted subset: CD45RA-negative fraction. CDR3 nucleotide sequence: TGCAGCGTTGGGGCCGAAGGAGACCAGTACTTC. It yields the protein CSVGAEGDQYF.